This T cell receptor (beta chain) stems from a study of regulatory T cells in long-lasting Graves disease. Regarding the study as a whole: The TCR repertoire of persistent Graves' patients was less diverse than that of newly diagnosed ones.

CDR3 regions were amplified by Arm-PCR using iRepertoire HTBI primers to build TCR beta libraries. One entry per CDR3 protein results from TCRdb running MiXCR on the multiplex PCR reads. The repertoire holds 400,000 to 550,000 distinct CDR3 sequences, 16% seen once, with 20% to 25% in the top ten. Time point defined: newly diagnosed GD, antithyroid drugs for less than 3 months. PBMCs provided the RNA from which the TCR library was made. CDR1 SQVTM and CDR2 ANQGSEA come from the germline V gene. The CDR3 is made up of 11 amino acids. This clonotype was counted ten times or more. Its specificity is unknown. A junction boundary mismatches the germline segment, possibly from a read error. The sample also formed part of further work on T cells in Graves' hyperthyroidism and ophthalmopathy.

The sample was peripheral blood mononuclear cells (PBMCs), taken at new diagnosis, from a patient treated with antithyroid drugs. The gene calls are TRBV29-1 and TRBJ2-5; the D gene is possibly TRBD1 (5 bases). The TCR originated in a woman aged 18-29 years with Graves disease. The CDR3 is CSVEGGAGKNF. The CDR3 DNA sequence: TGCAGCGTTGAAGGTGGGGCAGGGAAGAACTTC.